These 15 T cell receptor beta chains originate from one sample sequenced in a study of regulatory T cells in long-lasting Graves disease. Arm-PCR with iRepertoire HTBI primers amplified the CDR3 regions for these TCR beta libraries. MiXCR, applied by TCRdb to the multiplex PCR reads, yields one record per CDR3 protein. The sample has 400,000 or so distinct CDR3 sequences, 20% seen once; the top ten hold around 21%. Time point described: persistent/refractory GD, antithyroid drugs over 5 years with positive TRAb. Generation of the TCR library employed RNA extracted from PBMCs. The starting material was peripheral blood mononuclear cells (PBMCs), obtained when the disease was refractory, from a patient treated with antithyroid drugs. The receptors stem from a female donor with Graves disease.

This clonotype was recorded many times. The rearrangement links TRBV11-2 to TRBJ1-2; D unclear. Germline V gene sequence: CDR1 SGHAT, CDR2 FQNNGV. V gave up 5 bases and J gave up 5 bases, with 15 bases separating them. This CDR3 spans 14 amino acids. Here the CDR3 DNA reads TGTGCCAGCAGCGCCGGCTCCGTGGTATATGGCTACACCTTC. Protein: CASSAGSVVYGYTF.

About this clonotype: This may arise from a read error, as a much more abundant clone is one base away. CDR3 bases: TGTGCCACCAGTGACCTGGGCGAAAAACTGTTTTTT. Protein sequence: CATSDLGEKLFF. The V and J genes are TRBV24-1 and TRBJ1-4; no clear D gene. Trimming took off 4 bases at V and 8 bases at J, with 7 bases between the two ends. Looked up from germline, CDR1 is KGHDR and CDR2 is SFDVKD. The CDR3 contains 12 residues.

Many counts were recorded for this clonotype. The rearrangement joins TRBV11-2 to TRBJ2-6, with 11 bases that match TRBD2. Per germline, CDR1 SGHAT and CDR2 FQNNGV. V lost 4 bases, J lost 5 bases, and 7 bases stayed unmatched. This CDR3 is built from 17 residues. The CDR3 sequence: CASSSKTSGSWANVLTF. CDR3 nucleotide sequence: TGTGCCAGCAGCTCCAAAACTAGCGGGAGTTGGGCCAACGTCCTGACTTTC.

V is TRBV6-1 and J is TRBJ2-7, with D unclear. The V end lost 0 bases, the J end lost 2 bases, and 11 bases lay between the germline ends. The CDR3 contains 15 residues. Per germline, CDR1 MNHNS and CDR2 SASEGT. CDR3 in amino acids: CASSEAALVTYEQYF. In DNA form, the CDR3 reads TGTGCCAGCAGTGAAGCGGCCCTAGTAACCTACGAGCAGTACTTC.

This clonotype appeared many times. The gene calls are TRBV29-1 and TRBJ1-2; D gene ambiguous. The germline CDR1 and CDR2 sequences are SQVTM and ANQGSEA. The CDR3 has 13 residues. V lost 1 base, J lost 4 bases, and 10 bases lay in between. The CDR3 sequence: CSVEGGDRYGYTF. In DNA form, the CDR3 reads TGCAGCGTTGAAGGGGGTGATCGCTATGGCTACACCTTC.

The chain recombines TRBV11-2 with TRBJ2-4; 10 positions agree with TRBD2. The DNA end favors TRBJ2-1, so the J call may be wrong. CDR1 is SGHAT and CDR2 is FQNNGV in the germline V gene. This CDR3 is built from 16 residues. CDR3 loop: CASSPNPLAGSGEQFF. For the CDR3, the DNA is TGTGCCAGCAGCCCCAACCCACTAGCGGGATCTGGAGAGCAGTTCTTC.

This clonotype appeared many times. This chain connects TRBV6-2 or TRBV6-3 to TRBJ2-2; no clear D. Germline V gene lookup returns CDR1 MNHEY and CDR2 SVGEGT. Trimming removed 2 bases from V and 6 bases from J, with 1 base in between. The length of the CDR3 is 11 residues. The CDR3 sequence is CASSYPGELFF. The CDR3 DNA sequence: TGTGCCAGCAGTTACCCCGGGGAGCTGTTTTTT.

This clonotype was seen more than once but under ten times. Just one base apart from a much larger clone, this may be a read error. The CDR3 loop reads CAGSQTGYYGYTF. In DNA form, the CDR3 reads TGTGCCGGCAGCCAGACAGGGTACTATGGCTACACCTTC. This chain links TRBV13 with TRBJ1-2; 7 bases align to TRBD1. This CDR3 comprises 13 residues. Germline loops: CDR1 PRHDT, CDR2 FYEKMQ (reference sequence).

The J gene is TRBJ2-2, the V gene TRBV19; D is ambiguous. The CDR3 length is 14 residues. CDR1 and CDR2 from the germline V gene are LNHDA and SQIVND (reference sequence). V was clipped by 5 bases and J by 1 base, with 8 bases between them. The CDR3 DNA sequence: TGTGCCAGTAGTCCTCTAGAGAACACCGGGGAGCTGTTTTTT. Its translation: CASSPLENTGELFF.

The sample holds many counts of this clonotype. The chain recombines TRBV6-1 with TRBJ1-2, with a possible D match to TRBD1 (5 bases). Per the germline V gene, CDR1 is MNHNS and CDR2 is SASEGT. V lost 8 bases to trimming and J lost 3 bases, with 10 bases between them. This CDR3 is built from 12 residues. CDR3 nucleotides: TGTGCCAGCTTCAGGGTAGACTATGGCTACACCTTC. Encoded protein: CASFRVDYGYTF.

A few counts support this clonotype. The chain is built from TRBV12-3 or TRBV12-4 and TRBJ1-2, with D maybe TRBD1 (5 bases). There are 12 residues in the CDR3. V lost 3 bases to trimming and J lost 6 bases, with 8 bases between them. The DNA of the CDR3 is TGTGCCAGCAGTTTTATGGGGGATGGCTACACCTTC. Translating it yields CASSFMGDGYTF.

The rearrangement links TRBV7-2 to TRBJ2-3; 8 bases agree with TRBD1. The germline gives CDR1 SGHTA, CDR2 FQGNSA. The CDR3 is made up of 15 amino acids. V trimming: 5 bases; J trimming: 2 bases; junction bases outside the gene matches: 6. The CDR3 is CASSANRGITDTQYF. DNA of the CDR3: TGTGCCAGCAGCGCAAACAGGGGGATCACAGATACGCAGTATTTT.

The chain has TRBV20-1 and TRBJ1-1; D gene ambiguous. Germline V lookup: CDR1 DFQATT, CDR2 SNEGSKA (reference sequence). The CDR3 covers 11 residues. The V end lost 6 bases, the J end lost 1 base, and 6 bases lay between the germline ends. The CDR3 protein is CSALENTEAFF. CDR3 bases: TGCAGTGCCCTCGAGAACACTGAAGCTTTCTTT.

This clonotype was seen many times. J is TRBJ1-1 and V is TRBV28; 8 bases line up with TRBD1. This CDR3 is built from 17 residues. Per germline, CDR1 MDHEN and CDR2 SYDVKM. V gave up 6 bases and J gave up 7 bases; unmatched junction bases: 19. The CDR3 spells CASRRLTGVDRRVEAFF. The CDR3 DNA sequence: TGTGCCAGCAGGCGATTGACAGGGGTAGATCGGAGAGTTGAAGCTTTCTTT.

The rearrangement uses TRBV6-9 and TRBJ2-1, with 7 nucleotides matching TRBD2. Germline CDR1 MNHGY, CDR2 SVAAGI. Trimming at V came to 3 bases and at J to 0 bases, leaving 5 bases not matched to a gene. The CDR3 runs 16 residues. The CDR3 is CASSYGAGFSYNEQFF. The DNA for the CDR3 is TGTGCCAGCAGTTACGGAGCGGGGTTCTCCTACAATGAGCAGTTCTTC.